This TCR beta chain was documented in a study of CD8+ T cells in alopecia areata. Study conclusions and caveats: For patients receiving tofacitinib, scalp clonality and expanded CD8+ clones among the top 100 significantly decreased.

In regard to this clone: What it binds is not known.

After isolation, RNA underwent reverse transcription to generate cDNA as the sequencing template. The table came from immunoSEQ multiplex PCR; TCRdb's copy has only in-frame clones and leaves some out. The sample has around 200,000 clones; 50% to 65% are singletons. The V and J ends lost 5 bases and 0 bases respectively, with 17 bases between them. The CDR3 has 17 residues. CDR1 and CDR2 (germline): MDHEN, SYDVKM. Treatment noted: oral pan-JAK inhibitor, 5-10 mg twice daily. This TCR was sampled from a human donor with alopecia areata. Here the sequenced sample was CD8+ T cells sorted from blood, taken at week 24, from a patient treated with tofacitinib. The chain uses TRBV28 and TRBJ2-4; D is possibly TRBD2 (7 bases). CDR3 amino acids: CASSAGVGQIAKNIQYF. DNA of the CDR3: TGTGCCAGCAGTGCGGGGGTTGGACAGATAGCCAAAAACATTCAGTACTTC.